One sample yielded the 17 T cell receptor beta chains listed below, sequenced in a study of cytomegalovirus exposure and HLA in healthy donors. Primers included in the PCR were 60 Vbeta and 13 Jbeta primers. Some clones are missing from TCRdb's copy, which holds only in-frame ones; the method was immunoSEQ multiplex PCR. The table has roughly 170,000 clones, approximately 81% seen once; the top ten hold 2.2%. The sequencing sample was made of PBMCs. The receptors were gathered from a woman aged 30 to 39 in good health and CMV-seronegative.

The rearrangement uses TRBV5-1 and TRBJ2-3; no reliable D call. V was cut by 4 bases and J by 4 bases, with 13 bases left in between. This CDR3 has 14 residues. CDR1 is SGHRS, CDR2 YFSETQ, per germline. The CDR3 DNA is TGCGCCAGCAGCCCGGGTCTAGGTCCAGATACGCAGTATTTT. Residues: CASSPGLGPDTQYF.

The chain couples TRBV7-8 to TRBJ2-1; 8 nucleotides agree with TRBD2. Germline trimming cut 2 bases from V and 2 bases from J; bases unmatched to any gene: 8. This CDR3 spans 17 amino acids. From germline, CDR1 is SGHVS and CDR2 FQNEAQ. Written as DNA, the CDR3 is TGTGCCAGCAGCTTACCTACGGGGGGGACCGCCTACAATGAGCAGTTCTTC. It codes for CASSLPTGGTAYNEQFF.

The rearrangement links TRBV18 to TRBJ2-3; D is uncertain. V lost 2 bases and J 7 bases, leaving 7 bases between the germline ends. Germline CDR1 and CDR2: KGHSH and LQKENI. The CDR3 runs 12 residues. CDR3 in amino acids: CASSPNSYTQYF. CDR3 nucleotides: TGTGCCAGCTCACCAAACAGTTATACGCAGTATTTT.

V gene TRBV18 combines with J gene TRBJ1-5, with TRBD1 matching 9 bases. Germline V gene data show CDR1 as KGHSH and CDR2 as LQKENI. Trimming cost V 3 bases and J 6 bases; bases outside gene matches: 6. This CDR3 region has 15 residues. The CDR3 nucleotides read TGTGCCAGCTCACCGGGACAGGGTTTACTTCAGCCCCAGCATTTT. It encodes CASSPGQGLLQPQHF.

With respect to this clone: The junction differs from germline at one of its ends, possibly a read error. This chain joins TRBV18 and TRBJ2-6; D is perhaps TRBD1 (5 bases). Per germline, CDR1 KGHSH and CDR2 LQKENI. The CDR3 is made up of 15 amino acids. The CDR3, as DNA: TGTGCCAGCTCACCACAGGTATCTGGGGCCAACGGCCTGACTTTC. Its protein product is CASSPQVSGANGLTF. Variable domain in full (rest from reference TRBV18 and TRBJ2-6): NAGVMQNPRHLVRRRGQEARLRCSPMKGHSHVYWYRQLPEEGLKFMVYLQKENIIDESGMPKERFSAEFPKEGPSILRIQQVVRGDSAAYFCASSPQVSGANGLTFGAGSRLTVL.

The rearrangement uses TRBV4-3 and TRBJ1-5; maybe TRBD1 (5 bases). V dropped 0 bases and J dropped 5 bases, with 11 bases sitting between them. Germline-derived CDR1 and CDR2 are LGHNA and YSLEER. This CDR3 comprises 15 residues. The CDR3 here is CASSQDAGGDQPQHF. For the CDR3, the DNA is TGCGCCAGCAGCCAAGATGCGGGAGGGGATCAGCCCCAGCATTTT.

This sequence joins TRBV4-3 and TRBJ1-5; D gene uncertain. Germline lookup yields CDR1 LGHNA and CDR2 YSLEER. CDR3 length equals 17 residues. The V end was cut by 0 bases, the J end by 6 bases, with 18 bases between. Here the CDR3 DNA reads TGCGCCAGCAGCCAAGATTGGGTAGGAAGGTCGGGTCAGCCCCAGCATTTT. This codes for CASSQDWVGRSGQPQHF.

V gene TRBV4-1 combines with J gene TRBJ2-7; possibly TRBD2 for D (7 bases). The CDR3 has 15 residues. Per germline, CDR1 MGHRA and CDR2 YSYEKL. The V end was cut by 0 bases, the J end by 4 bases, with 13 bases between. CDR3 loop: CASSQEGGGKYEQYF. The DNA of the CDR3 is TGCGCCAGCAGCCAAGAGGGCGGGGGCAAATACGAGCAGTACTTC.

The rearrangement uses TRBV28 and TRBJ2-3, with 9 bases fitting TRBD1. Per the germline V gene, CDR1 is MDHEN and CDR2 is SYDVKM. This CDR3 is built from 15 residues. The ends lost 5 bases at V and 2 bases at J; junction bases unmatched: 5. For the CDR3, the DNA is TGTGCCAGCAGTCCCGGGACAGGGCACACAGATACGCAGTATTTT. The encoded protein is CASSPGTGHTDTQYF. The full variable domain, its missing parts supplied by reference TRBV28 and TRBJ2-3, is DVKVTQSSRYLVKRTGEKVFLECVQDMDHENMFWYRQDPGLGLRLIYFSYDVKMKEKGDIPEGYSVSREKKERFSLILESASTNQTSMYLCASSPGTGHTDTQYFGPGTRLTVL.

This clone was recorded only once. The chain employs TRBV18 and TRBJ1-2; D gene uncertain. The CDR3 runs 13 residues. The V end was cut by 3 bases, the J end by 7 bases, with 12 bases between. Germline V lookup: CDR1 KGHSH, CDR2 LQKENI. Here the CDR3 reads CASSPVLAGGYTF. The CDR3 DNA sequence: TGTGCCAGCTCACCTGTACTCGCGGGTGGCTACACCTTC.

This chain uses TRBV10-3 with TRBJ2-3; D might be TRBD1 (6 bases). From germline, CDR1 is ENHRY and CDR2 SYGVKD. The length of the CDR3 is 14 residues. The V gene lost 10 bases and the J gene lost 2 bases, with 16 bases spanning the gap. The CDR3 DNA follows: TGTGCCAGCAGCCGGGACACCGACACAGATACGCAGTATTTT. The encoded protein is CASSRDTDTDTQYF.

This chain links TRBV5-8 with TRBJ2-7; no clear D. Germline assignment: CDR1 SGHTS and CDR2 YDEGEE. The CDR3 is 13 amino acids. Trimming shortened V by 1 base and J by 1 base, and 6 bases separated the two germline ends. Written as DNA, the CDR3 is TGTGCCAGCAGCTTGCGCAGATCCTACGAGCAGTACTTC. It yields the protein CASSLRRSYEQYF.

CDR3 region: CASSPAGLAGGFNEQFF. The CDR3 DNA is TGTGCCAGCAGTCCAGCAGGACTAGCGGGGGGGTTCAATGAGCAGTTCTTC. The rearrangement joins TRBV28 to TRBJ2-1, with 15 positions matching TRBD2. Trimming removed 5 bases from V and 6 bases from J; junction bases left unmatched: 8. The CDR3 is 17 amino acids. CDR1 and CDR2 (germline): MDHEN, SYDVKM.

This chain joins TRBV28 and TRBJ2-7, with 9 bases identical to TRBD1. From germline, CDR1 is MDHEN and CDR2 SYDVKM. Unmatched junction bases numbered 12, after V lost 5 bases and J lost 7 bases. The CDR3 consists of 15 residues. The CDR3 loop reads CASSRRTGVPLEQYF. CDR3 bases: TGTGCCAGCAGTCGACGGACAGGGGTTCCACTGGAGCAGTACTTC. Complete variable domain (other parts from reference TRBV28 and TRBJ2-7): DVKVTQSSRYLVKRTGEKVFLECVQDMDHENMFWYRQDPGLGLRLIYFSYDVKMKEKGDIPEGYSVSREKKERFSLILESASTNQTSMYLCASSRRTGVPLEQYFGPGTRLTVT.

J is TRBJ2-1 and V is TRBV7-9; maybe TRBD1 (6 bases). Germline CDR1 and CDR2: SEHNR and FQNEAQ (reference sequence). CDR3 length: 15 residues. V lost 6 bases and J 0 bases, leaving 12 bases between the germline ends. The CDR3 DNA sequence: TGTGCCAGCAGTCAGACCAGGGGCTCCTACAATGAGCAGTTCTTC. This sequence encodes CASSQTRGSYNEQFF.

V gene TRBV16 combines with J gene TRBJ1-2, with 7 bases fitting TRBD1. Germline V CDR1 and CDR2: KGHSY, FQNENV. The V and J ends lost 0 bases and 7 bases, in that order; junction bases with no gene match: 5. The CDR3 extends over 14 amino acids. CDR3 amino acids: CASSQSDTGAGYTF. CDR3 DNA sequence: TGTGCCAGCAGCCAATCAGATACAGGGGCTGGCTACACCTTC. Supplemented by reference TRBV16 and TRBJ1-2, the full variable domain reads GEEVAQTPKHLVRGEGQKAKLYCAPIKGHSYVFWYQQVLKNEFKFLISFQNENVFDETGMPKERFSAKCLPNSPCSLEIQATKLEDSAVYFCASSQSDTGAGYTFGSGTRLTVV.

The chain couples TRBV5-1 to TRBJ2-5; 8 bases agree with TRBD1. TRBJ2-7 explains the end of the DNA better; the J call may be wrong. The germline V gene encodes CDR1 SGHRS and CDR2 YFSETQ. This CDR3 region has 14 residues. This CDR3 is CASSLLDRAYEQYF. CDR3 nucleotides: TGCGCCAGCAGCTTATTGGACAGGGCCTACGAGCAGTACTTC.